This TCR beta chain is from a study of early T cells in non-severe SARS-CoV-2 infection. This clonotype was observed a few times. The CDR3 contains 16 residues. Germline assignment: CDR1 SGHNT and CDR2 YYREEE (reference sequence). J lost 5 bases, V lost 0 bases, and 10 bases had no gene match. The protocol attached unique molecular identifiers to individual cDNA molecules. TCRdb reprocessed the 5' RACE reads via MiXCR and lists one record per CDR3 protein. The table lists tens of thousands of distinct CDR3 sequences, more than 13% of them singletons. V gene TRBV5-4 combines with J gene TRBJ1-2, with 7 nucleotides matching TRBD1. The receptor's source is an adult who was a healthcare worker with PCR-confirmed SARS-CoV-2 infection or an uninfected control (not recorded which). The starting material was whole blood, obtained at baseline. The CDR3 sequence: CASSLGTGEMGYGYTF. CDR3 bases: TGTGCCAGCAGCTTGGGCACAGGGGAAATGGGGTATGGCTACACCTTC.